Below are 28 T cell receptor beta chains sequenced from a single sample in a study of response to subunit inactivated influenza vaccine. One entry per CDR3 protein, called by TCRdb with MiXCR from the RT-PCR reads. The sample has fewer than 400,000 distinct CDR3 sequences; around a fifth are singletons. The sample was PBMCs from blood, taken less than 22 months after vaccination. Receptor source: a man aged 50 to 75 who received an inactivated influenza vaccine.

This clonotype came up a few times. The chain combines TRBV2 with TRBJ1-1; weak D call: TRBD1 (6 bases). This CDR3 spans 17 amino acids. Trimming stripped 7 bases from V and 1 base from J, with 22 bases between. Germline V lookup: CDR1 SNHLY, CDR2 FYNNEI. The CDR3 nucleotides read TGTGCCAGCAATTCAGTCGGGGGCAGACAAAGGAACACTGAAGCTTTCTTT. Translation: CASNSVGGRQRNTEAFF.

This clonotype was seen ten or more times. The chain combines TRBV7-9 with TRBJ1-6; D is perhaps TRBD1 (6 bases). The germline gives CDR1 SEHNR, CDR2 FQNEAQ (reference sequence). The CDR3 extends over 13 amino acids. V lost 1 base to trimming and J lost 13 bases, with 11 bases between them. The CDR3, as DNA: TGTGCCAGCAGCTTAGAACAGGGAGCGCCCCTCCACTTT. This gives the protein CASSLEQGAPLHF.

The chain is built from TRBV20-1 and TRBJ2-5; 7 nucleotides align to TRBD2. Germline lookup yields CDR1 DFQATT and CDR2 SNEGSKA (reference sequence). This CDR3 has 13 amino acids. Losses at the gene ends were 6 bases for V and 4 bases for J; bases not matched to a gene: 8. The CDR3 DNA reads TGCAGTGCAACCGGACTAGTGAGAGAGACCCAGTACTTC. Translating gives CSATGLVRETQYF.

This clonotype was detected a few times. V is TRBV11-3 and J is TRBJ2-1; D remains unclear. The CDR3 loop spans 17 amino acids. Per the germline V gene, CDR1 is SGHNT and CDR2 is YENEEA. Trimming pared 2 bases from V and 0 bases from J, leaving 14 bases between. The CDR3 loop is CASSLRNALDSYNEQFF. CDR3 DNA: TGTGCCAGCAGCTTAAGAAACGCTCTAGACTCCTACAATGAGCAGTTCTTC.

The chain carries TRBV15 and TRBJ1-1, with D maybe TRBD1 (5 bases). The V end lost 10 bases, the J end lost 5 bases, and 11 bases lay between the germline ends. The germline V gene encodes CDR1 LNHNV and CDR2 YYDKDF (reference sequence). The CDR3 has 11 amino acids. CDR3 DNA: TGTGCCATCCGGGGGGTAACTGAAGCTTTCTTT. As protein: CAIRGVTEAFF.

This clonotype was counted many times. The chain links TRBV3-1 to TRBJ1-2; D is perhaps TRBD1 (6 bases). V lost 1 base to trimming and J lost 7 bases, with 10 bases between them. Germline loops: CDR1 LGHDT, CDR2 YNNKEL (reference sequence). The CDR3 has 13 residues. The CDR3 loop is CASSQGGQVGYTF. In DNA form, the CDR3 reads TGTGCCAGCAGCCAAGGGGGGCAAGTTGGCTACACCTTC.

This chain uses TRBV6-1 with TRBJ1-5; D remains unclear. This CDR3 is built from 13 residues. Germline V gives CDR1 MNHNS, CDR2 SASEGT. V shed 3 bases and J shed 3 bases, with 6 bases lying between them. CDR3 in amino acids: CASSENNNQPQHF. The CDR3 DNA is TGTGCCAGCAGTGAGAACAACAATCAGCCCCAGCATTTT.

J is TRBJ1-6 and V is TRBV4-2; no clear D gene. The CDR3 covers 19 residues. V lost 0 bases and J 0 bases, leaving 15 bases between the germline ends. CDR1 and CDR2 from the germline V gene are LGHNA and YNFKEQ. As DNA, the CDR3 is TGTGCCAGCAGCCAAGATCATGCAGGTTTAAGCTCCTATAATTCACCCCTCCACTTT. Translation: CASSQDHAGLSSYNSPLHF.

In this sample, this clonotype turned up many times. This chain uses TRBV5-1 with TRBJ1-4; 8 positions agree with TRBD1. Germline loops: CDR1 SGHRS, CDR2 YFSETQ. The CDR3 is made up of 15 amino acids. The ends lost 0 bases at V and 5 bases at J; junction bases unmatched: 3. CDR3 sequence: CASSLGTGPNEKLFF. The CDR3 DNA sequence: TGCGCCAGCAGCTTGGGGACAGGGCCGAATGAAAAACTGTTTTTT.

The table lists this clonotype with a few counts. CDR3 loop: CASRSPGQGHQPQHF. CDR3 nucleotide sequence: TGTGCCAGCAGATCGCCGGGACAGGGACATCAGCCCCAGCATTTT. The V call is TRBV28, the J call TRBJ1-5; 9 bases match TRBD1. CDR3 size: 15 residues. Trimming removed 6 bases from V and 5 bases from J; junction bases left unmatched: 8. Per germline, CDR1 MDHEN and CDR2 SYDVKM.

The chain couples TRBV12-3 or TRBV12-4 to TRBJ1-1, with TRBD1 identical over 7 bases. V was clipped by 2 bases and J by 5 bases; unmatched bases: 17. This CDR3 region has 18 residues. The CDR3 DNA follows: TGTGCCAGCAGTTTAAGGGTGGCGATCGGCAGGGGGATGACTGAAGCTTTCTTT. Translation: CASSLRVAIGRGMTEAFF.

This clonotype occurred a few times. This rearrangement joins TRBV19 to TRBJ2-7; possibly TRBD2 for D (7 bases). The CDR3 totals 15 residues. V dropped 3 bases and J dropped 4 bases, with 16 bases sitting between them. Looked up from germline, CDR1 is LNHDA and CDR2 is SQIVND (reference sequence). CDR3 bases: TGTGCCAGTAGTATCTTACCGGGGGGACAATACGAGCAGTACTTC. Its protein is CASSILPGGQYEQYF. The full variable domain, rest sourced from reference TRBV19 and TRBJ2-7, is DGGITQSPKYLFRKEGQNVTLSCEQNLNHDAMYWYRQDPGQGLRLIYYSQIVNDFQKGDIAEGYSVSREKKESFPLTVTSAQKNPTAFYLCASSILPGGQYEQYFGPGTRLTVT.

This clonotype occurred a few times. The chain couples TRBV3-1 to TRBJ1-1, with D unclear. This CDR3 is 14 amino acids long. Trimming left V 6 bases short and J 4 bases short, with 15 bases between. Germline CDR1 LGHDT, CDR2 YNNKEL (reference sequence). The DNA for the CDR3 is TGTGCCAGCAGTTTGCAAAGAGGAGGCACTGAAGCTTTCTTT. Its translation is CASSLQRGGTEAFF.

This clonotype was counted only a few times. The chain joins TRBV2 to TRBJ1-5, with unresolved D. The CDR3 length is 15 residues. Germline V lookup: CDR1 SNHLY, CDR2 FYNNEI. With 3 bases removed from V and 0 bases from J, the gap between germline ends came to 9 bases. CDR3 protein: CASSEDWYSNQPQHF. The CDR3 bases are TGTGCCAGCAGTGAGGACTGGTATAGCAATCAGCCCCAGCATTTT.

The CDR3 DNA follows: TGTGCCAGCAGCCCACAGGGGAATCGCCAAGAGACCCAGTACTTC. Residues: CASSPQGNRQETQYF. The chain uses TRBV4-2 and TRBJ2-5; 7 bases are shared with TRBD1. Germline trimming cut 4 bases from V and 1 base from J; bases unmatched to any gene: 6. Germline assignment: CDR1 LGHNA and CDR2 YNFKEQ. This CDR3 contains 15 residues.

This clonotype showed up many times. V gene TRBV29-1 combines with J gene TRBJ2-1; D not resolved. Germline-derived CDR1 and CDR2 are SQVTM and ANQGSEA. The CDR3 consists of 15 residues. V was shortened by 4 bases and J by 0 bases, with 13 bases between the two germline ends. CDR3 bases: TGCAGCGTTGCGGGCAGGCCGAGCTCCTACAATGAGCAGTTCTTC. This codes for CSVAGRPSSYNEQFF.

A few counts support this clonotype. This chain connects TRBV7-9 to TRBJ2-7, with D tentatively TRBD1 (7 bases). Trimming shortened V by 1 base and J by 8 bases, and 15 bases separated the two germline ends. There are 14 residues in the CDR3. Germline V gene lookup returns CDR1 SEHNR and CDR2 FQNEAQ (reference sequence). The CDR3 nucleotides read TGTGCCAGCAGCTTAGGGCAGGGGGGTAGCCAGCAGTACTTC. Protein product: CASSLGQGGSQQYF.

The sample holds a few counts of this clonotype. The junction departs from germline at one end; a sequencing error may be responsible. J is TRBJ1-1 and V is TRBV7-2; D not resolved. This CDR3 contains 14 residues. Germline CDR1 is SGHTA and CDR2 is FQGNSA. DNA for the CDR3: TGTGCCAGCAGCTTAGACGGCACAGCCTCAAAGAGAGTCTTT. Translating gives CASSLDGTASKRVF. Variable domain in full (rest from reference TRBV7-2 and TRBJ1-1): GAGVSQSPSNKVTEKGKDVELRCDPISGHTALYWYRQSLGQGLEFLIYFQGNSAPDKSGLPSDRFSAERTGGSVSTLTIQRTQQEDSAVYLCASSLDGTASKRVFGQGTRLTVV.

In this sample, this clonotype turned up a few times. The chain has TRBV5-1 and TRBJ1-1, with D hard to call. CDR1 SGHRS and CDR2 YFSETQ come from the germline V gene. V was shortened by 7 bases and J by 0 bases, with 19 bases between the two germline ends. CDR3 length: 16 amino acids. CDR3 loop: CASSPALAHMNTEAFF. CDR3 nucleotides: TGCGCCAGCTCCCCTGCCCTGGCGCACATGAACACTGAAGCTTTCTTT.

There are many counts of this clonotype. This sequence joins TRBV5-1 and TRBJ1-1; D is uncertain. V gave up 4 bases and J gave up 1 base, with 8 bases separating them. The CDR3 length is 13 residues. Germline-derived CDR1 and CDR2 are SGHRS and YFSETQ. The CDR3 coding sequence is TGCGCCAGCAGCCCTTGGGGGAACACTGAAGCTTTCTTT. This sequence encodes CASSPWGNTEAFF.

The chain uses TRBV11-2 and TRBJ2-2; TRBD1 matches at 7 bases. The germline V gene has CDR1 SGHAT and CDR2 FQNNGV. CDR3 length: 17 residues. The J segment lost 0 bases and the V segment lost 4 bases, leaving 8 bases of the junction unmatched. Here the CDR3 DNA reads TGTGCCAGCAGCTCAGATTACAGGGGAACGAACACCGGGGAGCTGTTTTTT. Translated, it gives CASSSDYRGTNTGELFF. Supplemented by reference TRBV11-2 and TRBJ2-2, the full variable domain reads EAGVAQSPRYKIIEKRQSVAFWCNPISGHATLYWYQQILGQGPKLLIQFQNNGVVDDSQLPKDRFSAERLKGVDSTLKIQPAKLEDSAVYLCASSSDYRGTNTGELFFGEGSRLTVL.

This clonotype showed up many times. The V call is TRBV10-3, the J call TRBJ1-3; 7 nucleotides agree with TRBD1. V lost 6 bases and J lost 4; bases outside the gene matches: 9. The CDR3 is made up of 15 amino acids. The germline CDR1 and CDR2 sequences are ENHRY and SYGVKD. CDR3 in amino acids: CAISPQGSTGNTIYF. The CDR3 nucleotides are TGTGCCATCAGCCCACAGGGGAGTACCGGAAACACCATATATTTT.

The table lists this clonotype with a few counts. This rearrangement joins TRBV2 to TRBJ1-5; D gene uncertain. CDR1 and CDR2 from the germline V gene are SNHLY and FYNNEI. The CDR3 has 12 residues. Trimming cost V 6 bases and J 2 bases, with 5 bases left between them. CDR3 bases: TGTGCCAGCAGGGGCGGCAATCAGCCCCAGCATTTT. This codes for CASRGGNQPQHF.

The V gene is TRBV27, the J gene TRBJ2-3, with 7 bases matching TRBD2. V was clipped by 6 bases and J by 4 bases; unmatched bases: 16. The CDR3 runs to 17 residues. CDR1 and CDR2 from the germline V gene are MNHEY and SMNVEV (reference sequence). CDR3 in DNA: TGTGCCAGCAGCCATAGGACTAACCCCCGGGGGGCAGATACGCAGTATTTT. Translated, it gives CASSHRTNPRGADTQYF.

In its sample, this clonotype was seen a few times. CDR3 DNA: TGTGCCAGCAGAGATCCCAGGGGCATGGCAGATACGCAGTATTTT. Its protein product is CASRDPRGMADTQYF. The rearrangement links TRBV6-1 to TRBJ2-3, with D possibly TRBD1 on 6 matching bases. CDR1 and CDR2 (germline): MNHNS, SASEGT. Deletions cut 6 bases from V and 4 bases from J, with 17 bases between. This CDR3 region has 15 residues.

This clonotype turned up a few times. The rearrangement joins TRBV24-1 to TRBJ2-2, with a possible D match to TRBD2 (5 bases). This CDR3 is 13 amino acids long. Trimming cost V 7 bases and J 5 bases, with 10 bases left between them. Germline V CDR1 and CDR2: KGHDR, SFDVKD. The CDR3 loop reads CATRIGETGELFF. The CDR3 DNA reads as TGTGCCACCAGAATCGGGGAAACCGGGGAGCTGTTTTTT.

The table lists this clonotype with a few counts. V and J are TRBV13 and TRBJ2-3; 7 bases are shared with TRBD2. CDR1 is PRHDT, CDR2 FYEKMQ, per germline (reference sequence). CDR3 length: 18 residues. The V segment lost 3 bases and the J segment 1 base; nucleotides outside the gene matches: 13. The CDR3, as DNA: TGTGCCAGCAGCTTCCTTAGGTGGAGCGGGGAAGGCACAGATACGCAGTATTTT. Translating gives CASSFLRWSGEGTDTQYF.

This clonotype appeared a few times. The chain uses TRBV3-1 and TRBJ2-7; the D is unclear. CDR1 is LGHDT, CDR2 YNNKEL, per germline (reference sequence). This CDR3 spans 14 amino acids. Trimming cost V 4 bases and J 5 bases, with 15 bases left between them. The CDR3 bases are TGTGCCAGCAGCCCCTTCCAAGGAGCCCACGAGCAGTACTTC. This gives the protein CASSPFQGAHEQYF.